The 26 T cell receptor beta chains below all came from one sample that was sequenced in a study of breast tumors, draining lymph nodes, adjacent tissues. Axillary draining lymph nodes of breast cancer patients supplied the node samples. MiXCR, run by TCRdb on the multiplex PCR reads, gives a single entry per CDR3 protein. The table includes roughly 110,000 distinct CDR3 sequences, around 30% detected once. Input material: axillary lymph node tissue. Receptors originate from a female donor with breast cancer. Some clones in this sample may be carry-over from other donors' samples.

At least ten counts were recorded for this clonotype. The V gene is TRBV7-2, the J gene TRBJ2-2; 8 bases line up with TRBD1. This CDR3 has 15 amino acids. The ends lost 6 bases at V and 1 base at J; junction bases unmatched: 4. Germline V gives CDR1 SGHTA, CDR2 FQGNSA. The CDR3, as DNA: TGTGCCAGCAGTCGGGACAGGTGGAACACCGGGGAGCTGTTTTTT. Residues: CASSRDRWNTGELFF.

The V and J genes are TRBV7-9 and TRBJ1-1; 8 bases line up with TRBD1. Germline V gene data show CDR1 as SEHNR and CDR2 as FQNEAQ (reference sequence). This CDR3 region has 20 residues. Unmatched junction bases numbered 19, after V lost 4 bases and J lost 0 bases. The CDR3 DNA reads as TGTGCCAGCAGCTCCAAACCATCCCAAACAGGGGGACGGATGAACACTGAAGCTTTCTTT. It specifies CASSSKPSQTGGRMNTEAFF.

This clonotype was recorded once. V usage is TRBV12-5 and J usage is TRBJ2-2; D is undetermined. Germline CDR1 reads LGHNT; CDR2 reads FRNRAP. This CDR3 is built from 12 residues. The ends were cut back, 6 bases at V and 3 bases at J, with 5 bases in the middle. Here the CDR3 reads CASGRDTGELFF. CDR3 in DNA: TGTGCTAGTGGCCGCGACACCGGGGAGCTGTTTTTT. Full variable domain (missing parts from reference TRBV12-5 and TRBJ2-2): DARVTQTPRHKVTEMGQEVTMRCQPILGHNTVFWYRQTMMQGLELLAYFRNRAPLDDSGMPKDRFSAEMPDATLATLKIQPSEPRDSAVYFCASGRDTGELFFGEGSRLTVL.

This clonotype was counted at least ten times. The chain employs TRBV18 and TRBJ1-2, with D possibly being TRBD1 (5 bases). This CDR3 contains 15 residues. CDR1 is KGHSH and CDR2 is LQKENI in the germline V gene. Trimming took 3 bases from V and 8 from J, leaving 19 bases between them. CDR3 protein: CASSPPGRATRGYTF. The CDR3 DNA sequence: TGTGCCAGCTCACCGCCGGGACGAGCGACAAGAGGCTACACCTTC.

This clonotype came up many times. CDR3 amino acids: CASSPVLDRDSYEQYF. The CDR3 region has the DNA TGCGCCAGCAGCCCCGTCCTCGACAGGGACTCCTACGAGCAGTACTTC. The chain couples TRBV4-1 to TRBJ2-7, with 7 bases aligning to TRBD1. The J segment lost 0 bases and the V segment lost 4 bases, leaving 9 bases of the junction unmatched. Germline V lookup: CDR1 MGHRA, CDR2 YSYEKL. The CDR3 length is 16 residues.

This clonotype was detected many times. The CDR3 region is CASSQDIASSGNTIYF. CDR3 bases: TGCGCCAGCAGCCAAGATATCGCGAGCTCTGGAAACACCATATATTTT. V usage is TRBV4-3 and J usage is TRBJ1-3, with no clear D. The CDR3 is made up of 16 amino acids. Germline lookup yields CDR1 LGHNA and CDR2 YSLEER. Trimming pared 0 bases from V and 0 bases from J, leaving 9 bases between.

The V gene is TRBV5-4, the J gene TRBJ1-6; TRBD1 matches at 11 bases. The germline gives CDR1 SGHNT, CDR2 YYREEE (reference sequence). This CDR3 contains 15 residues. V lost 5 bases to trimming and J lost 8 bases; unmatched junction nucleotides: 6. DNA of the CDR3: TGTGCCAGCAGAACGGGACAGGGGGGGTATTCACCCCTCCACTTT. Translation gives CASRTGQGGYSPLHF.

The rearrangement joins TRBV7-9 to TRBJ1-6, with 11 bases identical to TRBD1. CDR1 and CDR2 (germline): SEHNR, FQNEAQ (reference sequence). The ends lost 1 base at V and 8 bases at J; junction bases unmatched: 7. The CDR3 covers 17 residues. CDR3 in DNA: TGTGCCAGCAGCTTAGTGATCGGACAGGGGGCGGATTCACCCCTCCACTTT. Translation gives CASSLVIGQGADSPLHF.

The chain links TRBV2 to TRBJ2-7; D not certain. From germline, CDR1 is SNHLY and CDR2 FYNNEI. Trimming shortened V by 5 bases and J by 3 bases, and 8 bases separated the two germline ends. The CDR3 consists of 12 residues. The CDR3 DNA is TGTGCCAGCAGTTCTCATTACTACGAGCAGTACTTC. Translated, it gives CASSSHYYEQYF.

The V call is TRBV20-1, the J call TRBJ2-1; 10 bases align to TRBD2. With 6 bases clipped from V and 8 bases from J, the junction kept 7 bases outside the gene matches. The CDR3 length is 13 residues. CDR1 is DFQATT, CDR2 SNEGSKA, per germline (reference sequence). CDR3 loop: CSAGASGSDEQFF. CDR3 nucleotides: TGCAGTGCCGGGGCTAGCGGGAGTGATGAGCAGTTCTTC.

In its sample, this clonotype was seen many times. The chain couples TRBV20-1 to TRBJ2-7, with a tentative D call TRBD1 (6 bases). The germline V gene encodes CDR1 DFQATT and CDR2 SNEGSKA (reference sequence). This CDR3 is built from 12 residues. The germline V and J ends were trimmed by 0 bases and 5 bases, with 8 bases remaining between them. CDR3: CSARDQGHEQYF. The DNA for the CDR3 is TGCAGTGCTAGAGACCAGGGGCACGAGCAGTACTTC.

This clonotype was counted ten times or more. The rearrangement joins TRBV5-1 to TRBJ2-7, with 13 nucleotides matching TRBD2. This CDR3 is built from 18 residues. V lost 0 bases and J lost 6; bases outside the gene matches: 12. Germline CDR1 SGHRS, CDR2 YFSETQ. CDR3 amino acids: CASSLARTSGSPPAEQYF. The CDR3, as DNA: TGCGCCAGCAGCTTGGCCCGGACTAGCGGGAGTCCTCCCGCCGAGCAGTACTTC.

This chain joins TRBV19 and TRBJ1-5, with a possible D match to TRBD1 (6 bases). Trimming took off 8 bases at V and 1 base at J, with 18 bases between the two ends. In germline, CDR1 is LNHDA, CDR2 SQIVND (reference sequence). The CDR3 runs to 16 residues. CDR3 region: CASGKGGPQSNQPQHF. CDR3 in DNA: TGTGCCAGTGGGAAGGGGGGGCCCCAAAGCAATCAGCCCCAGCATTTT.

On this clonotype: An end of the junction differs from the germline gene, which may be a read error. V is TRBV7-7 and J is TRBJ2-1, with TRBD2 identical over 12 bases. CDR1 is SSHAT and CDR2 is FNYEAQ in the germline V gene (reference sequence). The CDR3 is made up of 19 amino acids. CDR3 DNA: TGTGCTAGCAGCCGCGACGACCTAGCGGGGGGGCCCTCCTACAATGAGCAGTTCTTC. It translates to CASSRDDLAGGPSYNEQFF.

This clonotype has a count of ten or more. J is TRBJ2-7 and V is TRBV3-1; tentative D call: TRBD2 (6 bases). CDR1 is LGHDT and CDR2 is YNNKEL in the germline V gene (reference sequence). V dropped 8 bases and J dropped 5 bases, with 19 bases sitting between them. The CDR3 sequence is 14 residues long. The CDR3 DNA reads TGTGCCAGCCTTCCTACCGGGAGACCCCACGAGCAGTACTTC. Protein sequence: CASLPTGRPHEQYF.

This clonotype has ten or more counts. The V and J genes are TRBV20-1 and TRBJ2-4; D perhaps matches TRBD2 (6 bases). V shed 7 bases and J shed 5 bases, with 15 bases lying between them. The CDR3 runs 13 residues. In germline, CDR1 is DFQATT, CDR2 SNEGSKA (reference sequence). The CDR3 spells CSGMWTTENIQYF. In DNA form, the CDR3 reads TGCAGTGGGATGTGGACTACCGAAAACATTCAGTACTTC.

In its sample, this clonotype was seen many times. The V gene is TRBV20-1, the J gene TRBJ1-3; D perhaps matches TRBD1 (5 bases). The CDR3 spans 14 residues. Germline values: CDR1 DFQATT, CDR2 SNEGSKA (reference sequence). V dropped 5 bases and J dropped 3 bases, with 14 bases sitting between them. CDR3 sequence reads: CSALRDGRGNTIYF. The CDR3 DNA reads as TGCAGTGCTCTCCGGGACGGACGTGGAAACACCATATATTTT.

This clonotype appeared many times. The rearrangement links TRBV5-6 to TRBJ1-2, with D possibly being TRBD1 (5 bases). The CDR3 covers 12 residues. V lost 1 base to trimming and J lost 10 bases, with 11 bases between them. Germline V gene data show CDR1 as SGHDT and CDR2 as YYEEEE. CDR3 in amino acids: CASSLFSTAYTF. The CDR3 DNA reads as TGTGCCAGCAGCTTGTTTTCGACAGCCTACACCTTC.

This clonotype appeared a single time. The chain recombines TRBV7-9 with TRBJ2-1; 9 nucleotides align to TRBD1. J was trimmed by 3 bases and V by 2 bases; bases with no gene match: 8. Germline CDR1 and CDR2: SEHNR and FQNEAQ (reference sequence). The CDR3 loop spans 17 amino acids. The CDR3 nucleotides read TGTGCCAGCAGCTTAACTCCACCGACAGGGGGCTACAATGAGCAGTTCTTC. Translation gives CASSLTPPTGGYNEQFF.

The chain uses TRBV4-1 and TRBJ1-2, with D possibly TRBD1 on 6 matching bases. V was shortened by 2 bases and J by 8 bases, with 12 bases between the two germline ends. The CDR3 is 13 amino acids. Germline V gene lookup returns CDR1 MGHRA and CDR2 YSYEKL. Here the CDR3 reads CASSQYSGVGYTF. The CDR3 nucleotides read TGCGCCAGCAGCCAATACTCAGGGGTGGGCTACACCTTC.

This sequence joins TRBV5-1 and TRBJ1-1, with D possibly TRBD1 on 5 matching bases. CDR1 and CDR2 (germline): SGHRS, YFSETQ. V was pared by 1 base and J by 11 bases, with 15 bases between. The length of the CDR3 is 13 residues. CDR3 in DNA: TGCGCCAGCAGCTTGACGCCTATACAGGCGGCTTTCTTT. Its translation: CASSLTPIQAAFF.

V is TRBV28 and J is TRBJ1-1, with D uncertain. Germline assignment: CDR1 MDHEN and CDR2 SYDVKM. CDR3 length: 15 residues. V was clipped by 3 bases and J by 4 bases, with 15 bases between them. The DNA for the CDR3 is TGTGCCAGCAGTTTCCGCACATCGTGGGGCACTGAAGCTTTCTTT. As protein: CASSFRTSWGTEAFF.

Note on this clonotype: Here the CDR3 omits its conserved ending phenylalanine or tryptophan, so a read error is the likely source. The DNA is left out, because the CDR3 cannot be placed on it with certainty; the CDR3 is given as TCRdb lists it. The rearrangement uses TRBV5-6 and TRBJ1-6. In germline, CDR1 is SGHDT, CDR2 YYEEEE. The CDR3 spans 8 amino acids, including both terminal residues. The CDR3: CASSLGPM.

A remark on this clonotype: A much bigger clone sits one base away, suggesting this may be a read error. The CDR3 loop reads CAGSLEFLGQGAGYTF. In DNA form, the CDR3 reads TGTGCCGGCAGCTTGGAATTTTTGGGACAGGGGGCAGGCTACACCTTC. The V gene is TRBV5-5, the J gene TRBJ1-2; TRBD1 agrees at 12 bases. Germline V lookup: CDR1 SGHKS, CDR2 YYEKEE (reference sequence). The CDR3 length is 16 residues.

This clonotype was counted at least ten times. A read error may produce the germline difference seen at one junction end. V gene TRBV4-2 combines with J gene TRBJ2-7; 7 nucleotides line up with TRBD1. The CDR3 runs 16 residues. In germline, CDR1 is LGHNA, CDR2 YNFKEQ. The DNA for the CDR3 is TGTGCCAGCAGCCAAGGAGGGGGCATAAGCGCCTACGAGCAGTGCTTC. Amino acids: CASSQGGGISAYEQCF.

The sample holds many counts of this clonotype. V gene TRBV11-2 combines with J gene TRBJ2-1; a possible D gene is TRBD1 (6 bases). The CDR3 has 16 residues. The germline V gene encodes CDR1 SGHAT and CDR2 FQNNGV. The germline V and J ends were trimmed by 2 bases and 3 bases, with 14 bases remaining between them. CDR3 bases: TGTGCCAGCAGCTTATCAGGGGTGAACCTCTACAATGAGCAGTTCTTC. Protein sequence: CASSLSGVNLYNEQFF.